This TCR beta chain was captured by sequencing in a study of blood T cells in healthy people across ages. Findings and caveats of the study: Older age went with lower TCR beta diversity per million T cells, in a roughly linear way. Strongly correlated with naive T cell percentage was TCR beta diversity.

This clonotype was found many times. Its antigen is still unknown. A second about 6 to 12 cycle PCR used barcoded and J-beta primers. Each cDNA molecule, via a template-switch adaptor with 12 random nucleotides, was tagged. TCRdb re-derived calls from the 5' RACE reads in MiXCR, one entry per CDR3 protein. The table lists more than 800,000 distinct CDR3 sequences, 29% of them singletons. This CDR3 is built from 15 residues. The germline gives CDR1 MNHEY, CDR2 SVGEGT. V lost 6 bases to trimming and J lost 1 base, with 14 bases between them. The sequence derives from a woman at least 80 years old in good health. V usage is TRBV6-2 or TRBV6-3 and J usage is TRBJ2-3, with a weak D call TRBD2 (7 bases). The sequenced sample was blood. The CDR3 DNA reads TGTGCCAGCAGCCACGGGGGGCTCGGCACAGATACGCAGTATTTT. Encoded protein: CASSHGGLGTDTQYF.